Shown below are 30 T cell receptor beta chains from a single sample sequenced in a study of T cells in tuberculosis. Stated time point: new active TB diagnosis, blood taken before or within 7 days of starting treatment. Measured with immunoSEQ multiplex PCR; TCRdb has only the in-frame clones, and not every one. The table lists fewer than 40,000 clones, around 93% of them singletons, with 2% to 2.5% in the top ten. The source material was PBMCs, sampled at tuberculosis diagnosis. The receptors stem from an adult with tuberculosis.

The V gene is TRBV30, the J gene TRBJ1-4, with TRBD1 identical over 7 bases. V lost 5 bases, J lost 8 bases, and 8 bases stayed unmatched. The CDR3 loop spans 13 amino acids. In germline, CDR1 is GTSNPN, CDR2 SVGIG (reference sequence). The CDR3 region is CAWDTGVSEKLFF. The CDR3 region has the DNA TGTGCCTGGGATACAGGGGTATCCGAAAAACTGTTTTTT.

CDR3 sequence (DNA): TGCGCCAGCAGGCCGGGACAGGGGGTTGTCTACGAGCAGTACTTC. Amino acid sequence: CASRPGQGVVYEQYF. This sequence joins TRBV5-1 and TRBJ2-7; 11 bases are shared with TRBD1. V was pared by 5 bases and J by 3 bases, with 7 bases of the junction left unmatched. Germline V gene lookup returns CDR1 SGHRS and CDR2 YFSETQ. The CDR3 contains 15 residues.

The chain joins TRBV18 to TRBJ2-3; a weak D match, TRBD2 (6 bases). With 8 bases removed from V and 3 bases from J, the gap between germline ends came to 12 bases. From germline, CDR1 is KGHSH and CDR2 LQKENI. The CDR3 contains 13 residues. The CDR3 DNA sequence: TGTGCCAGCCTTGGGAGGCGGACAGATACGCAGTATTTT. Its protein product is CASLGRRTDTQYF.

The chain is built from TRBV10-3 and TRBJ2-3; 8 positions match TRBD2. Germline loops: CDR1 ENHRY, CDR2 SYGVKD. The V gene end was trimmed by 3 bases and the J gene end by 2 bases; junction bases not matched to a gene: 7. This CDR3 is 16 amino acids long. CDR3: CAISDGAGGATDTQYF. The CDR3 DNA sequence: TGTGCCATCAGTGACGGGGCGGGGGGTGCCACAGATACGCAGTATTTT.

On this clone: This may be a read error, as it is one base from a much larger clone. This rearrangement joins TRBV13 to TRBJ2-7; TRBD2 might be the D (6 bases). The CDR3 covers 16 residues. In germline, CDR1 is PRHDT, CDR2 FYEKMQ (reference sequence). V dropped 3 bases and J dropped 6 bases, with 21 bases sitting between them. CDR3 residues: CASSFSGLNGGSEQYF. The CDR3 nucleotides read TGTGCCAGCAGCTTTAGTGGTCTTAACGGGGGAAGCGAGCAGTACTTC.

The chain recombines TRBV19 with TRBJ1-4, with 9 positions matching TRBD1. Trimming took 5 bases from V and 8 from J; bases not matched to a gene: 9. The CDR3 covers 15 residues. Germline CDR1 is LNHDA and CDR2 is SQIVND (reference sequence). Written as DNA, the CDR3 is TGTGCCAGTAGTTCCACAGGGGGCGCGGGGGAAAAACTGTTTTTT. The encoded protein is CASSSTGGAGEKLFF.

The V gene is TRBV4-2, the J gene TRBJ2-1; 11 bases align to TRBD1. The V gene's germline CDR1 is LGHNA and CDR2 YNFKEQ. J was trimmed by 8 bases and V by 0 bases; bases with no gene match: 6. This CDR3 is 16 amino acids long. The DNA of the CDR3 is TGTGCCAGCAGCCAAGATATTGGACAGGGGGCGGATGAGCAGTTCTTC. It yields the protein CASSQDIGQGADEQFF.

The chain joins TRBV7-2 to TRBJ2-1; maybe TRBD2 (5 bases). The germline gives CDR1 SGHTA, CDR2 FQGNSA. This CDR3 contains 16 residues. The V end was cut by 5 bases, the J end by 3 bases, with 17 bases between. The CDR3 nucleotides read TGTGCCAGCAGCCCCCGAGCGGACGGAGGCTACAATGAGCAGTTCTTC. Protein sequence: CASSPRADGGYNEQFF.

The chain is built from TRBV27 and TRBJ1-4; unclear D gene. This CDR3 spans 14 amino acids. Germline V gives CDR1 MNHEY, CDR2 SMNVEV (reference sequence). Trimming removed 7 bases at V and 0 bases at J, with 9 bases between. For the CDR3, the DNA is TGTGCCAGCAAGGACTCCCCAACTAATGAAAAACTGTTTTTT. Protein: CASKDSPTNEKLFF.

The V and J genes are TRBV5-1 and TRBJ1-2, with 9 bases lining up with TRBD1. The CDR3 extends over 15 amino acids. CDR1 SGHRS and CDR2 YFSETQ come from the germline V gene. The V segment lost 0 bases and the J segment 4 bases; nucleotides outside the gene matches: 4. CDR3 in amino acids: CASSLGQGVLYGYTF. CDR3 nucleotide sequence: TGCGCCAGCAGCTTGGGACAGGGGGTACTCTATGGCTACACCTTC.

The chain combines TRBV9 with TRBJ2-3; 7 nucleotides align to TRBD2. CDR1 is SGDLS, CDR2 YYNGEE, per germline. The trim removed 3 bases at V and 4 bases at J, leaving 5 bases unmatched. The length of the CDR3 is 14 residues. CDR3 DNA sequence: TGTGCCAGCAGCGGTAGCGGGTCGGCAGATACGCAGTATTTT. Translated, it gives CASSGSGSADTQYF.

The gene calls are TRBV5-4 and TRBJ2-1; 12 nucleotides line up with TRBD2. CDR1 is SGHNT, CDR2 YYREEE, per germline (reference sequence). The CDR3 sequence is 14 residues long. V shed 5 bases and J 5 bases; nucleotides not matched to a gene: 2. The DNA for the CDR3 is TGTGCCAGCAGTCCTAGCGGGGGGGACAATGAGCAGTTCTTC. It encodes CASSPSGGDNEQFF.

The chain joins TRBV5-3 to TRBJ2-3; 11 nucleotides match TRBD1. TRBV5-3 is designated an ORF whose function remains uncertain. There are 18 residues in the CDR3. V was pared by 2 bases and J by 5 bases, with 13 bases of the junction left unmatched. The CDR3 DNA is TGTGCCAGAAGCTTTTTCCCCCGGACAGGGGGCTATAAAGATACGCAGTATTTT. Translating gives CARSFFPRTGGYKDTQYF.

V is TRBV10-2 and J is TRBJ1-1; TRBD1 is a possible D gene (5 bases). Germline V gene data show CDR1 as WSHSY and CDR2 as SAAADI. This CDR3 region has 13 residues. With 4 bases removed from V and 0 bases from J, the gap between germline ends came to 6 bases. The CDR3 bases are TGCGCCAGCAGTGCGACAGTGAACACTGAAGCTTTCTTT. Translated, it gives CASSATVNTEAFF.

The chain links TRBV7-2 to TRBJ1-5, with D possibly being TRBD1 (6 bases). In germline, CDR1 is SGHTA, CDR2 FQGNSA. V gave up 5 bases and J gave up 4 bases, with 12 bases separating them. The CDR3 consists of 14 residues. CDR3 amino acids: CASSQGFFNQPQHF. In DNA, the CDR3 is TGTGCCAGCAGCCAGGGGTTCTTTAATCAGCCCCAGCATTTT.

The rearrangement uses TRBV6-6 and TRBJ1-5; the match to TRBD1 covers 7 bases. Germline-derived CDR1 and CDR2 are MNHNY and SVGAGI (reference sequence). V dropped 6 bases and J dropped 4; count of bases not matched to a gene: 6. CDR3 length equals 14 residues. CDR3 in DNA: TGTGCCAGCAGCCCCGGGACAGTTAATCAGCCCCAGCATTTT. Its protein is CASSPGTVNQPQHF.

The chain links TRBV11-1 to TRBJ1-2, with 8 bases lining up with TRBD1. V lost 5 bases, J lost 4 bases, and 9 bases stayed unmatched. This CDR3 is built from 15 residues. Germline CDR1 reads SGHAT; CDR2 reads FQDESV (reference sequence). The CDR3 sequence is CASSPDRGQGYGYTF. CDR3 sequence (DNA): TGTGCCAGCAGCCCCGACAGGGGACAAGGCTATGGCTACACCTTC. The full variable domain, in which reference TRBV11-1 and TRBJ1-2 provide the parts outside the CDR3, is EAEVAQSPRYKITEKSQAVAFWCDPISGHATLYWYRQILGQGPELLVQFQDESVVDDSQLPKDRFSAERLKGVDSTLKIQPAELGDSAMYLCASSPDRGQGYGYTFGSGTRLTVV.

The V and J genes are TRBV9 and TRBJ2-2; D unresolved. Per germline, CDR1 SGDLS and CDR2 YYNGEE. The CDR3 has 14 residues. V dropped 5 bases and J dropped 0 bases, with 8 bases sitting between them. The CDR3 spells CASSLLTNTGELFF. CDR3 bases: TGTGCCAGCAGTTTACTAACGAACACCGGGGAGCTGTTTTTT.

The V gene is TRBV11-2, the J gene TRBJ2-1, with D hard to call. The germline gives CDR1 SGHAT, CDR2 FQNNGV. The germline V and J ends were trimmed by 0 bases and 7 bases, with 10 bases remaining between them. The length of the CDR3 is 14 residues. The CDR3 here is CASSLDPGRNEQFF. CDR3 in DNA: TGTGCCAGCAGCTTAGACCCAGGTCGGAATGAGCAGTTCTTC.

V is TRBV7-8 and J is TRBJ2-7, with 8 positions matching TRBD2. This CDR3 has 16 residues. Germline V gives CDR1 SGHVS, CDR2 FQNEAQ. The V segment lost 0 bases and the J segment 3 bases; nucleotides outside the gene matches: 7. The CDR3 coding sequence is TGTGCCAGCAGCTTAGCGCGGGTAGCGGGGAACTACGAGCAGTACTTC. This sequence encodes CASSLARVAGNYEQYF.

The genes are TRBV7-2 and TRBJ1-5; TRBD1 matches at 7 bases. The CDR3 runs to 16 residues. Germline V gene data show CDR1 as SGHTA and CDR2 as FQGNSA. V trimming: 4 bases; J trimming: 1 base; junction bases outside the gene matches: 7. The CDR3 sequence is CASSSQGGGSNQPQHF. CDR3 sequence (DNA): TGTGCCAGCAGCTCCCAGGGGGGTGGGAGCAATCAGCCCCAGCATTTT. Full variable domain (rest looked up from reference TRBV7-2 and TRBJ1-5): GAGVSQSPSNKVTEKGKDVELRCDPISGHTALYWYRQSLGQGLEFLIYFQGNSAPDKSGLPSDRFSAERTGGSVSTLTIQRTQQEDSAVYLCASSSQGGGSNQPQHFGDGTRLSIL.

This clone was picked up a small number of times. The genes are TRBV6-1 and TRBJ1-5; 9 nucleotides line up with TRBD1. The germline V gene has CDR1 MNHNS and CDR2 SASEGT. The ends lost 3 bases at V and 3 bases at J; junction bases unmatched: 12. This CDR3 contains 18 residues. This CDR3 is CASSETGGEGVFNQPQHF. The CDR3 nucleotides are TGTGCCAGCAGTGAGACAGGGGGAGAAGGCGTATTCAATCAGCCCCAGCATTTT.

The chain carries TRBV13 and TRBJ2-1; no definite D call. Trimming removed 6 bases from V and 4 bases from J, with 4 bases in between. The CDR3 loop spans 11 amino acids. Germline CDR1 and CDR2: PRHDT and FYEKMQ (reference sequence). In DNA form, the CDR3 reads TGTGCCAGCAGTCTATACAATGAGCAGTTCTTC. It codes for CASSLYNEQFF. Supplemented by reference TRBV13 and TRBJ2-1, the full variable domain reads AAGVIQSPRHLIKEKRETATLKCYPIPRHDTVYWYQQGPGQDPQFLISFYEKMQSDKGSIPDRFSAQQFSDYHSELNMSSLELGDSALYFCASSLYNEQFFGPGTRLTVL.

The chain carries TRBV5-1 and TRBJ2-7; D perhaps matches TRBD2 (6 bases). The CDR3 totals 14 residues. V lost 4 bases to trimming and J lost 0 bases, with 11 bases between them. CDR1 and CDR2 from the germline V gene are SGHRS and YFSETQ. The CDR3 coding sequence is TGCGCCAGCAGCGTTGGGGGGACCTCCTACGAGCAGTACTTC. Protein product: CASSVGGTSYEQYF.

CDR3 bases: TGTGCCAGCAGCTCTCAGGGGCGGGACAGGGAAGACGAGCAGTACTTC. Residues: CASSSQGRDREDEQYF. The chain combines TRBV7-3 with TRBJ2-7, with 9 bases fitting TRBD1. J lost 5 bases, V lost 4 bases, and 12 bases had no gene match. This CDR3 region has 16 residues. Germline V gene lookup returns CDR1 SGHTA and CDR2 FQGTGA.

The chain joins TRBV4-2 to TRBJ2-3; 7 bases fit TRBD2. The CDR3 is 17 residues long. With V trimmed by 0 bases and J by 0 bases, 6 bases remained unmatched. Germline CDR1 reads LGHNA; CDR2 reads YNFKEQ. The CDR3 sequence is CASSQDPGGGSTDTQYF. CDR3 DNA sequence: TGTGCCAGCAGCCAAGATCCTGGGGGGGGTAGCACAGATACGCAGTATTTT.

The chain uses TRBV6-1 and TRBJ2-7; 7 bases fit TRBD2. This CDR3 is 14 amino acids long. Germline values: CDR1 MNHNS, CDR2 SASEGT. The V and J ends lost 2 bases and 5 bases, in that order; junction bases with no gene match: 6. The CDR3, as DNA: TGTGCCAGCAGTGAAATTGGGGCGGGGGACGAGCAGTACTTC. Translating it yields CASSEIGAGDEQYF.

The J gene is TRBJ1-4, the V gene TRBV30; D is undetermined. CDR3 length equals 14 residues. In germline, CDR1 is GTSNPN, CDR2 SVGIG (reference sequence). Trimming pared 2 bases from V and 3 bases from J, leaving 10 bases between. The CDR3 here is CAWSSVGANEKLFF. CDR3 nucleotide sequence: TGTGCCTGGAGTTCGGTCGGGGCTAATGAAAAACTGTTTTTT.

With respect to this clone: Other DNA variants within this sample encode the same CDR3. The chain links TRBV2 to TRBJ2-1; 9 nucleotides match TRBD1. The CDR3 has 15 residues. Germline-derived CDR1 and CDR2 are SNHLY and FYNNEI. V was pared by 4 bases and J by 1 base, with 2 bases of the junction left unmatched. The CDR3 DNA follows: TGTGCCAGCAGTGTGGACAGGGGTTCCTACAATGAGCAGTTCTTC. It translates to CASSVDRGSYNEQFF.

The chain is built from TRBV29-1 and TRBJ1-4, with TRBD1 matching over 9 bases. Germline V gene data show CDR1 as SQVTM and CDR2 as ANQGSEA. The length of the CDR3 is 13 residues. The V gene end was trimmed by 4 bases and the J gene end by 5 bases; junction bases not matched to a gene: 2. The CDR3 DNA reads as TGCAGCGTTGTCGGACAGGGGAATGAAAAACTGTTTTTT. Translated: CSVVGQGNEKLFF. Full variable domain (missing parts from reference TRBV29-1 and TRBJ1-4): SAVISQKPSRDICQRGTSLTIQCQVDSQVTMMFWYRQQPGQSLTLIATANQGSEATYESGFVIDKFPISRPNLTFSTLTVSNMSPEDSSIYLCSVVGQGNEKLFFGSGTQLSVL.